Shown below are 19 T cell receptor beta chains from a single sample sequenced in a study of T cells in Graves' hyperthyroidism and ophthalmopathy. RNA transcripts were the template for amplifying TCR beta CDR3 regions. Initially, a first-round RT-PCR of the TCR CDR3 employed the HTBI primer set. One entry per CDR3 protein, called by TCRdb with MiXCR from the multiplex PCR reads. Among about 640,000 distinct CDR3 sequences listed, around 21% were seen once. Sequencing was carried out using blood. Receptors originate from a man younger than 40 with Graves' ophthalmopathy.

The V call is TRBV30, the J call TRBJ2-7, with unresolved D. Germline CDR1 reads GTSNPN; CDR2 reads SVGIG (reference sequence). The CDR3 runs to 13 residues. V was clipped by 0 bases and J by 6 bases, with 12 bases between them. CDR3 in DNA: TGTGCCTGGAGTGTACGGGTGAAGGGCGAGCAGTACTTC. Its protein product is CAWSVRVKGEQYF.

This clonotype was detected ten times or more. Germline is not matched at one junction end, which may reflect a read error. CDR3 sequence (DNA): TGTACCAGCAGCCAAGATGTGCGACAGCATTTT. Protein: CTSSQDVRQHF. V usage is TRBV3-1 and J usage is TRBJ1-5; D unresolved. Germline loops: CDR1 LGHDT, CDR2 YNNKEL (reference sequence). The CDR3 runs to 11 residues.

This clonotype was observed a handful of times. Here the CDR3 reads CASSLDRVKYF. The CDR3 region has the DNA TGTGCCAGCAGCCTGGACAGGGTGAAGTACTTC. The rearrangement links TRBV7-9 to TRBJ2-5; TRBD1 matches at 8 bases. With V trimmed by 5 bases and J by 12 bases, 5 bases remained unmatched. Germline CDR1 SEHNR, CDR2 FQNEAQ (reference sequence). This CDR3 is 11 amino acids long.

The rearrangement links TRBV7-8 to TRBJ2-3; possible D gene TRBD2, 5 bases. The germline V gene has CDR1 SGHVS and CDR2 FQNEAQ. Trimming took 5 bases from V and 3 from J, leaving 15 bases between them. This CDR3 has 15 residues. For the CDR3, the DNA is TGTGCCAGCAGCGGTGGGAGTACGTCAACAGATACGCAGTATTTT. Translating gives CASSGGSTSTDTQYF.

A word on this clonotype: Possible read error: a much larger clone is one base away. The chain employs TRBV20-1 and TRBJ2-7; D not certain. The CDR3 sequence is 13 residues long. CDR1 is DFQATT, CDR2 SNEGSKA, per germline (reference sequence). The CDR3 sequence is CSARDLISYELYF. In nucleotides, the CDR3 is TGCAGTGCTAGAGATCTAATCTCCTACGAGCTGTACTTC.

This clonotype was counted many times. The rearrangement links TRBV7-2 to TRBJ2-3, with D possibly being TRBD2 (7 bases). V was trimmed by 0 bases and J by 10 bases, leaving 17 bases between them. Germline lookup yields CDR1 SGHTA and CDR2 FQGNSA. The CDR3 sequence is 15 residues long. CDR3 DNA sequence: TGTGCCAGCAGCTTAGCAGGGGGGGTACCGTGGGCGCAGTATTTT. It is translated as CASSLAGGVPWAQYF.

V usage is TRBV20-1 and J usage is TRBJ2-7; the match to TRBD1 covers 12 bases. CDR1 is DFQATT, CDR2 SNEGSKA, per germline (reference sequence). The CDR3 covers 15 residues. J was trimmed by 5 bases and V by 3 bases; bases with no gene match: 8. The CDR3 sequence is CSARDPGTGGNEQYF. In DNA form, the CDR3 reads TGCAGTGCTAGGGATCCCGGGACAGGGGGCAACGAGCAGTACTTC.

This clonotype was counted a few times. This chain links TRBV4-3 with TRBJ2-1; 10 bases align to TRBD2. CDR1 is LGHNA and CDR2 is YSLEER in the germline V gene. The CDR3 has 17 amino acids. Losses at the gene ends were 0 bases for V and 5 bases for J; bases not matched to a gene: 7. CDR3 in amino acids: CASSQDRRLAGDNEQFF. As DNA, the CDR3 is TGCGCCAGCAGCCAAGATAGGCGACTAGCGGGTGACAATGAGCAGTTCTTC.

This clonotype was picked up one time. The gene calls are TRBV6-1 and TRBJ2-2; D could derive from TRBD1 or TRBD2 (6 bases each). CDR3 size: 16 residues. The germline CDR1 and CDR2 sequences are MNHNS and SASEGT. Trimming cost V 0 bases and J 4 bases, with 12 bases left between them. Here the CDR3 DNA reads TGTGCCAGCAGTGAAGCGCGCAGGGGAGGCACCGGGGAGCTGTTTTTT. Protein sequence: CASSEARRGGTGELFF.

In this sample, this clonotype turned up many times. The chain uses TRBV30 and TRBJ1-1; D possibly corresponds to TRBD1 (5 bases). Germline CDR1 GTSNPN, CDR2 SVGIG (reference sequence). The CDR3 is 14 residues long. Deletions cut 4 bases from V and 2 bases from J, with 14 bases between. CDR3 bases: TGTGCCTGGACCCAGCTGGGGGTTAACACTGAAGCTTTCTTT. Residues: CAWTQLGVNTEAFF.

CDR3 region: CASSYSRGTNTEAFF. The CDR3 DNA sequence: TGTGCCAGCAGTTACTCCAGGGGGACGAACACTGAAGCTTTCTTT. The chain couples TRBV6-5 to TRBJ1-1; 7 bases are shared with TRBD1. Germline-derived CDR1 and CDR2 are MNHEY and SVGAGI. V lost 0 bases, J lost 1 base, and 2 bases stayed unmatched. The CDR3 runs to 15 residues.

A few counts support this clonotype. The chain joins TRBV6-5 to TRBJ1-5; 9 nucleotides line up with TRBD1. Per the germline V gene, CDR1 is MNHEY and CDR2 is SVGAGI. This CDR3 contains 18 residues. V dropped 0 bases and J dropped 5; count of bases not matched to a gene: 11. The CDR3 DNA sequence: TGTGCCAGCAGTTACTCGATGGGAACAGGGGACAGGGATCAGCCCCAGCATTTT. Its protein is CASSYSMGTGDRDQPQHF.

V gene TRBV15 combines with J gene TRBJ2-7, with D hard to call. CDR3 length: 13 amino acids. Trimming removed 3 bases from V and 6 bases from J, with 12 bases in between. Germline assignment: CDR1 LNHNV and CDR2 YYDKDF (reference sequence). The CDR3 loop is CATSRMTVLEQYF. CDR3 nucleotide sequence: TGTGCCACCAGCAGGATGACGGTTCTCGAGCAGTACTTC. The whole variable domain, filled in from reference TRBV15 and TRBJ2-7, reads DAMVIQNPRYQVTQFGKPVTLSCSQTLNHNVMYWYQQKSSQAPKLLFHYYDKDFNNEADTPDNFQSRRPNTSFCFLDIRSPGLGDTAMYLCATSRMTVLEQYFGPGTRLTVT.

The CDR3 here is CSASTTGNDEQFF. The DNA for the CDR3 is TGCAGTGCTAGCACTACCGGGAACGATGAGCAGTTCTTC. The J gene is TRBJ2-1, the V gene TRBV20-1; tentatively, D is TRBD2 (5 bases). Germline CDR1 DFQATT, CDR2 SNEGSKA (reference sequence). Trimming stripped 3 bases from V and 8 bases from J, with 14 bases between. This CDR3 is built from 13 residues.

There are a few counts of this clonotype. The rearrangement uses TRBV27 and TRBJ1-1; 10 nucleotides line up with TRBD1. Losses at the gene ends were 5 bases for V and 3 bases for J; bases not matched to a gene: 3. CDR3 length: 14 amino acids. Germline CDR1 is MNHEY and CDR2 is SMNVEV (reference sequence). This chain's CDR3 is CASSRQGADTEAFF. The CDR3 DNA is TGTGCCAGCAGTAGACAGGGGGCGGACACTGAAGCTTTCTTT.

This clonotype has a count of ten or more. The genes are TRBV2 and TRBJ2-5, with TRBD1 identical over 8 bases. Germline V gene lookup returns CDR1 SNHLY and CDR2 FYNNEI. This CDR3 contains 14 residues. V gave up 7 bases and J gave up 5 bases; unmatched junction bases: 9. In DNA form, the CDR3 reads TGTGCCAGCAAACCGGACAGGGCGGGCGAGACCCAGTACTTC. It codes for CASKPDRAGETQYF.

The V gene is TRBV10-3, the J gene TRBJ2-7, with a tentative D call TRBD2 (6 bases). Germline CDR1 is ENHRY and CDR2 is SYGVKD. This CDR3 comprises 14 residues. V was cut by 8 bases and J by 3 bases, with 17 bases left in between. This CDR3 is CAISPGSENYEQYF. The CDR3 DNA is TGTGCCATCTCACCCGGGAGTGAGAACTACGAGCAGTACTTC.

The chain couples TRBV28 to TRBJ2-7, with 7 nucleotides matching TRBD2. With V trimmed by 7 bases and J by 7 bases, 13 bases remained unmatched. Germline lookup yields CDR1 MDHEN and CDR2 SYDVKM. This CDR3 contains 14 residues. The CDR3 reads CASKRDSPRGEQYF. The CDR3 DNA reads TGTGCCAGCAAGCGGGATTCCCCCCGGGGAGAGCAGTACTTC.

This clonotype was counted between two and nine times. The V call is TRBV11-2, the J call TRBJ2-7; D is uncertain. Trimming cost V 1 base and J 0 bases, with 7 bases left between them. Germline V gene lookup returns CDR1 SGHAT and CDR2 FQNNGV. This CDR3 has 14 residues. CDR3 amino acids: CASSLGAFSYEQYF. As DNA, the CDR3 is TGTGCCAGCAGCTTAGGAGCGTTCTCCTACGAGCAGTACTTC.